This entry lists 16 T cell receptor beta chains sequenced from one sample in a study of post-analysis software for immune sequencing data (dated by TCRdb to the mid-2010s). The paper's findings and limits, for the study overall: Patients showed significantly higher frequencies than controls for a handful of TRBV segments, among them TRBV5-6, TRBV5-1 and TRBV20-1.

Libraries came from PCR. Instrument used: Illumina HiSeq 2500. To reduce PCR and sequencing biases, unique molecular identifiers were built into the TCR beta cDNA libraries. TCRdb took the public reads, trimmed them with fastp at Q25, ran MiXCR for clone calling and kept in-frame beta chains. Rows matching on CDR3 protein sequence are summarized as one entry with the most common DNA and genes. The sample records 820,000 or so distinct CDR3 sequences, around 50% of which are singletons. 4% to 5.5% of the sample is taken by the ten largest. Antigens of these TCRs are unknown. The specimen was blood. Receptors were obtained from a girl aged 10 to 17 with multiple sclerosis.

This clonotype has more than one count but fewer than ten. The rearrangement joins TRBV12-5 to TRBJ2-6; no firm D call. The germline V gene has CDR1 LGHNT and CDR2 FRNRAP. The CDR3 is made up of 16 amino acids. V lost 4 bases and J lost 4, with 14 bases in between. The CDR3 region has the DNA TGTGCTAGTGGTTCCCTCGGAACTACCGGGGCCAACGTCCTGACTTTC. Protein sequence: CASGSLGTTGANVLTF.

This clonotype was counted only a few times. The chain recombines TRBV12-3 or TRBV12-4 with TRBJ2-7; D gene ambiguous. Trimming took off 5 bases at V and 2 bases at J, with 13 bases between the two ends. The CDR3 has 14 amino acids. CDR3 region: CASSIGRKTYEQYF. The CDR3 coding sequence is TGTGCCAGCAGTATCGGACGGAAAACCTACGAGCAGTACTTC.

The V gene is TRBV5-5, the J gene TRBJ2-1; possible D gene TRBD2, 6 bases. The V gene's germline CDR1 is SGHKS and CDR2 YYEKEE (reference sequence). The CDR3 totals 15 residues. V was pared by 1 base and J by 0 bases, with 8 bases between. This CDR3 is CASSLWEASYNEQFF. As DNA, the CDR3 is TGTGCCAGCAGCTTGTGGGAGGCCTCCTACAATGAGCAGTTCTTC.

The chain is built from TRBV30 and TRBJ2-7; 9 positions agree with TRBD2. In germline, CDR1 is GTSNPN, CDR2 SVGIG (reference sequence). The V segment lost 2 bases and the J segment 5 bases; nucleotides outside the gene matches: 4. CDR3 size: 13 residues. CDR3 protein: CAWSSGRQNEQYF. CDR3 in DNA: TGTGCCTGGAGTAGCGGGAGGCAGAACGAGCAGTACTTC.

This clonotype was detected only a few times. This chain links TRBV12-3 or TRBV12-4 with TRBJ2-1; D is possibly TRBD1 (6 bases). The germline V and J ends were trimmed by 6 bases and 7 bases, with 13 bases remaining between them. There are 13 residues in the CDR3. The CDR3 reads CASRSGVRNEQFF. The CDR3 DNA reads TGTGCCAGCAGGTCAGGGGTTCGGAATGAGCAGTTCTTC.

CDR3 coding DNA: TGTGCCAGCAGCCTACAGGGGACTAGCACAGATACGCAGTATTTT. Its translation is CASSLQGTSTDTQYF. The chain carries TRBV7-3 and TRBJ2-3, with D maybe TRBD1 (7 bases). The CDR3 is 15 amino acids. Trimming left V 5 bases short and J 0 bases short, with 12 bases between. In germline, CDR1 is SGHTA, CDR2 FQGTGA.

About this clonotype itself: At one boundary the junction diverges from the germline segment, which might be a read error. The V and J genes are TRBV20-1 and TRBJ2-5, with D possibly being TRBD2 (5 bases). Germline V CDR1 and CDR2: DFQATT, SNEGSKA (reference sequence). CDR3 length equals 14 residues. The CDR3 is CSARDYQTTVTQYF. Written as DNA, the CDR3 is TGCAGTGCTCGAGACTACCAGACTACCGTAACCCAGTACTTC.

The rearrangement links TRBV29-1 to TRBJ2-3; tentative D call: TRBD2 (6 bases). There are 11 residues in the CDR3. The V end lost 4 bases, the J end lost 14 bases, and 16 bases lay between the germline ends. Per germline, CDR1 SQVTM and CDR2 ANQGSEA. The CDR3 loop reads CSVAWRDSRYF. CDR3 DNA sequence: TGCAGCGTTGCTTGGAGGGACTCGCGGTATTTT.

This clonotype was counted only a few times. The J gene is TRBJ2-7, the V gene TRBV5-5; TRBD1 is a possible D gene (6 bases). The CDR3 totals 16 residues. The V end was cut by 4 bases, the J end by 0 bases, with 17 bases between. Looked up from germline, CDR1 is SGHKS and CDR2 is YYEKEE (reference sequence). This CDR3 reads CASSPLTGISSYEQYF. The CDR3 nucleotides read TGTGCCAGCAGCCCTCTCACAGGGATCAGCTCCTACGAGCAGTACTTC.

V is TRBV4-1 and J is TRBJ2-5; TRBD1 or TRBD2 may be the D gene (6 bases each). Germline V gene lookup returns CDR1 MGHRA and CDR2 YSYEKL. Trimming left V 4 bases short and J 5 bases short, with 17 bases between. This CDR3 comprises 15 residues. CDR3 nucleotides: TGCGCCAGCAGCCGCTCATCGGGGGCCGTTGAGACCCAGTACTTC. Protein: CASSRSSGAVETQYF.

The chain employs TRBV11-1 and TRBJ1-5; D gene uncertain. The CDR3 sequence is 14 residues long. V shed 3 bases and J shed 0 bases, with 6 bases lying between them. Looked up from germline, CDR1 is SGHAT and CDR2 is FQDESV (reference sequence). The DNA of the CDR3 is TGTGCCAGCAGCTTCGCAGGTAGCAATCAGCCCCAGCATTTT. This encodes CASSFAGSNQPQHF.

The chain is built from TRBV5-1 and TRBJ2-2; TRBD1 agrees at 7 bases. The CDR3 has 16 residues. The V and J ends lost 0 bases and 4 bases, in that order; junction bases with no gene match: 6. Germline values: CDR1 SGHRS, CDR2 YFSETQ. This CDR3 reads CASSLEESGGTGELFF. Here the CDR3 DNA reads TGCGCCAGCAGCTTGGAGGAGTCAGGGGGCACCGGGGAGCTGTTTTTT.

This chain connects TRBV29-1 to TRBJ2-7; D perhaps matches TRBD1 (5 bases). V was shortened by 4 bases and J by 4 bases, with 14 bases between the two germline ends. Germline V lookup: CDR1 SQVTM, CDR2 ANQGSEA. The CDR3 has 13 residues. DNA for the CDR3: TGCAGCGTTGGTTCGCCAGGGCTATACGAGCAGTACTTC. This codes for CSVGSPGLYEQYF.

This chain uses TRBV20-1 with TRBJ2-5, with D possibly matching TRBD2 (7 bases). Trimming took off 7 bases at V and 2 bases at J, with 17 bases between the two ends. Germline V gene lookup returns CDR1 DFQATT and CDR2 SNEGSKA (reference sequence). The CDR3 spans 14 residues. CDR3 DNA sequence: TGCAGTGTTGGGAGGACTAGGGGGCAAGAGACCCAGTACTTC. As protein: CSVGRTRGQETQYF.

In this sample, this clonotype turned up a few times. V and J are TRBV12-3 or TRBV12-4 and TRBJ1-2; possibly TRBD1 for D (5 bases). The CDR3 is 15 amino acids. Trimming removed 4 bases from V and 2 bases from J, with 14 bases in between. CDR3 DNA: TGTGCCAGCAGTTCCCACGACAGATTCAACTATGGCTACACCTTC. Its protein is CASSSHDRFNYGYTF.

This clonotype came up a few times. The chain links TRBV15 to TRBJ2-6; D is unclear. Per germline, CDR1 LNHNV and CDR2 YYDKDF (reference sequence). Between the trimmed V and J ends, which lost 6 bases and 1 base, there was a span of 4 bases. This CDR3 is built from 13 residues. The CDR3 region is CATRGSGANVLTF. The CDR3 region has the DNA TGTGCCACCAGGGGGTCTGGGGCCAACGTCCTGACTTTC.